The next 18 T cell receptor beta chains were all read from a single sample in a study of PD-L1 blockade in urothelial cancer (dated by TCRdb to about 2017). Library prep was done by the immunoSEQ multiplex PCR assay. TCRdb stores this immuneACCESS table with in-frame sequences only. Part of the clones is absent; in the studies checked, under half of the shortfall reflects unresolved V genes, and no reason is known for the rest. A total of some 50,000 clones appear in this sample, around 88% of them only once. The ten largest make up over 12% of the sample. The label giving this sample's time point can be read as: pretreatment peripheral blood. The sample consisted of PBMCs, taken around atezolizumab (anti-PD-L1) treatment. The receptor source for this set is a woman aged 55-70 years with urothelial cancer.

The genes are TRBV5-1 and TRBJ1-2, with 11 bases fitting TRBD1. CDR1 SGHRS and CDR2 YFSETQ come from the germline V gene. V lost 4 bases, J lost 4 bases, and 3 bases stayed unmatched. This CDR3 has 14 amino acids. The CDR3 DNA sequence: TGCGCCAGCAGCCGAGGGACAGGGGGCTATGGCTACACCTTC. Protein sequence: CASSRGTGGYGYTF.

The chain has TRBV15 and TRBJ2-7; D remains ambiguous. The CDR3 is 14 residues long. CDR1 is LNHNV and CDR2 is YYDKDF in the germline V gene (reference sequence). V lost 0 bases, J lost 3 bases, and 9 bases lay in between. DNA for the CDR3: TGTGCCACCAGCAGAGATAGTGCTAGCTACGAGCAGTACTTC. This translates into CATSRDSASYEQYF.

The chain carries TRBV5-6 and TRBJ2-7; 7 bases match TRBD1. CDR1 and CDR2 from the germline V gene are SGHDT and YYEEEE. CDR3 length: 15 residues. Losses at the gene ends were 3 bases for V and 3 bases for J; bases not matched to a gene: 9. The chain's CDR3 is CASSWGMGQIYEQYF. CDR3 nucleotides: TGTGCCAGCAGCTGGGGGATGGGACAGATCTACGAGCAGTACTTC.

This chain uses TRBV28 with TRBJ2-4; maybe TRBD2 (6 bases). This CDR3 contains 18 residues. Trimming removed 4 bases from V and 0 bases from J, with 19 bases in between. In germline, CDR1 is MDHEN, CDR2 SYDVKM. Here the CDR3 DNA reads TGTGCCAGCAGTTACCCCAGGGAGGCAGCCTTAGCCAAAAACATTCAGTACTTC. This sequence encodes CASSYPREAALAKNIQYF.

The rearrangement joins TRBV2 to TRBJ1-2; the D gene is possibly TRBD1 (5 bases). V was pared by 8 bases and J by 2 bases, with 12 bases between. Per the germline V gene, CDR1 is SNHLY and CDR2 is FYNNEI. CDR3 size: 13 residues. The CDR3 coding sequence is TGTGCCAGCGGCGGGGGATTAAACTATGGCTACACCTTC. This gives the protein CASGGGLNYGYTF.

The rearrangement joins TRBV7-2 to TRBJ1-5; a possible D gene is TRBD1 (5 bases). This CDR3 region has 15 residues. V shed 1 base and J shed 3 bases, with 10 bases lying between them. Germline loops: CDR1 SGHTA, CDR2 FQGNSA. The CDR3, as DNA: TGTGCCAGCAGCTTAGATAGGGGCAACAATCAGCCCCAGCATTTT. Translation: CASSLDRGNNQPQHF.

The rearrangement uses TRBV7-9 and TRBJ2-6, with 12 bases aligning to TRBD1. The CDR3 length is 18 residues. V shed 5 bases and J 1 base; nucleotides not matched to a gene: 6. Per germline, CDR1 SEHNR and CDR2 FQNEAQ (reference sequence). The CDR3 is CASSPGTGGVSGANVLTF. Here the CDR3 DNA reads TGTGCCAGCAGCCCAGGGACAGGGGGCGTATCTGGGGCCAACGTCCTGACTTTC.

This clone has just a few counts. This chain joins TRBV5-1 and TRBJ2-7; weak D call: TRBD2 (5 bases). The germline V gene encodes CDR1 SGHRS and CDR2 YFSETQ. The ends were cut back, 4 bases at V and 0 bases at J, with 11 bases in the middle. The CDR3 loop spans 14 amino acids. The CDR3 reads CASSPDGNSYEQYF. CDR3 nucleotide sequence: TGCGCCAGCAGCCCGGACGGGAACTCCTACGAGCAGTACTTC.

The J gene is TRBJ2-2, the V gene TRBV5-1; 12 bases line up with TRBD2. V gave up 3 bases and J gave up 2 bases; unmatched junction bases: 5. The CDR3 consists of 17 residues. Germline CDR1 is SGHRS and CDR2 is YFSETQ. CDR3 sequence: CASSYGLAGLNTGELFF. CDR3 sequence (DNA): TGCGCCAGCAGCTATGGACTAGCGGGGCTTAACACCGGGGAGCTGTTTTTT.

This clone was observed once. The chain employs TRBV7-9 and TRBJ1-5; D unclear. This CDR3 is 12 amino acids long. Germline CDR1 and CDR2: SEHNR and FQNEAQ (reference sequence). Deletions cut 6 bases from V and 5 bases from J, with 8 bases between. The CDR3 DNA follows: TGTGCCAGCAGTTACAGTCATCAGCCCCAGCATTTT. Protein product: CASSYSHQPQHF.

This chain joins TRBV5-6 and TRBJ2-5; the match to TRBD1 covers 8 bases. This CDR3 comprises 19 residues. Germline CDR1 and CDR2: SGHDT and YYEEEE. V was clipped by 4 bases and J by 5 bases; unmatched bases: 22. As DNA, the CDR3 is TGTGCCAGCAGCGCCCGACAGGGGACCGACTATAGGGAGTCGGAGACCCAGTACTTC. The encoded protein is CASSARQGTDYRESETQYF.

V is TRBV19 and J is TRBJ2-7, with 9 bases aligning to TRBD1. The junction had 10 bases not matched to a gene; V was cut back by 7 bases and J by 3 bases. CDR3 length equals 15 residues. CDR1 and CDR2 (germline): LNHDA, SQIVND (reference sequence). CDR3 coding DNA: TGTGCCAGTAAACTTTCCGGGACAGGGTTCTACGAGCAGTACTTC. Translation: CASKLSGTGFYEQYF.

The chain couples TRBV10-2 to TRBJ2-7; 7 bases fit TRBD1. J was trimmed by 2 bases and V by 3 bases; bases with no gene match: 7. CDR1 is WSHSY, CDR2 SAAADI, per germline. The CDR3 contains 15 residues. CDR3: CASSDADRPTYEQYF. The CDR3 DNA reads as TGCGCCAGCAGTGACGCGGACAGGCCGACCTACGAGCAGTACTTC.

This chain connects TRBV5-1 to TRBJ1-4, with TRBD1 identical over 8 bases. V lost 2 bases to trimming and J lost 8 bases; unmatched junction nucleotides: 5. The CDR3 spans 14 residues. The germline V gene encodes CDR1 SGHRS and CDR2 YFSETQ. The CDR3, as DNA: TGCGCCAGCAGCTTACAGGGGGACCACGAAAAACTGTTTTTT. This codes for CASSLQGDHEKLFF.

The gene calls are TRBV18 and TRBJ2-2; D ambiguous. Germline-derived CDR1 and CDR2 are KGHSH and LQKENI. The CDR3 is made up of 13 amino acids. Trimming took off 2 bases at V and 4 bases at J, with 5 bases between the two ends. The CDR3 DNA reads TGTGCCAGCTCACCAGGCGGCACCGGGGAGCTGTTTTTT. Its translation is CASSPGGTGELFF.

The rearrangement links TRBV7-2 to TRBJ2-7, with TRBD2 as a possible D gene (6 bases). V lost 5 bases and J lost 6, with 20 bases in between. The CDR3 is 15 residues long. Germline V lookup: CDR1 SGHTA, CDR2 FQGNSA. CDR3 region: CASSRDGGSPGEQYF. CDR3 DNA: TGTGCCAGCAGCCGGGACGGGGGTTCGCCAGGCGAGCAGTACTTC.

The V gene is TRBV7-2, the J gene TRBJ2-5; 8 positions agree with TRBD2. With V trimmed by 6 bases and J by 8 bases, 11 bases remained unmatched. The length of the CDR3 is 14 residues. Germline CDR1 reads SGHTA; CDR2 reads FQGNSA. In nucleotides, the CDR3 is TGTGCCAGCAGTCCCGGGGGGGTTGTGGTAACCCAGTACTTC. As protein: CASSPGGVVVTQYF.

The count of this clone is one. This chain joins TRBV5-4 and TRBJ2-3; TRBD2 agrees at 8 bases. The germline V gene has CDR1 SGHNT and CDR2 YYREEE (reference sequence). V was clipped by 4 bases and J by 2 bases; unmatched bases: 12. The CDR3 spans 17 residues. The CDR3 bases are TGTGCCAGCAGCCCTTGGGGTAGCGGGATTGACACAGATACGCAGTATTTT. As protein: CASSPWGSGIDTDTQYF.